This T cell receptor beta chain comes out of a study of blood T cells in healthy people across ages. Notes on the study in general: Per million T cells, the diversity of TCR beta decreased roughly linearly as age advanced. Changes in expanded clonotypes were possibly confounded, as the CMV status of donors was unknown. Aged donors had fewer naive CD4+ cells and lower diversity than long-lived donors. Estimates based on one million T cells were treated as lower bounds.

The authors ran a second PCR of 7 to 11 cycles using a sample-barcoded 5' primer and a J-beta primer mix. TCRdb independently ran MiXCR on the 5' RACE reads; one entry per CDR3 protein. The data show 760,000 or so distinct CDR3 sequences, more than 20% seen once. V dropped 10 bases and J dropped 4 bases, with 19 bases sitting between them. The germline CDR1 and CDR2 sequences are MDHEN and SYDVKM. The CDR3 covers 14 residues. Comment on this clonotype: The antigen remains undetermined.

These data were likewise used in another study, on T cells of mothers and their children.

The source of this sequence is a boy between 10 and 17 years old in good health. Sequences were obtained from blood. This rearrangement joins TRBV28 to TRBJ2-5; D possibly corresponds to TRBD2 (6 bases). The CDR3 is CAIVPAGFGETQYF. The CDR3 DNA follows: TGTGCCATCGTGCCGGCGGGATTCGGAGAGACCCAGTACTTC.